The subject of this entry is one T cell receptor (beta chain). In this sample, this clonotype turned up many times. The clone's antigen remains unknown. Base qualities are not provided; no much larger clone lies one nucleotide away. Library construction relied on RACE. Sequenced using a NextSeq 500. Library preparation attached unique molecular identifiers to individual cDNA molecules for quantitative, reproducible TCR counting. From each blood RNA sample, both TCR alpha and TCR beta chains were sequenced. Concerning the study's data processing: The median number of TCRs per sample was approximately 93,000, ranging from about 23,224 to 700,000. V, J and CDR3 annotation of the TCR reads was carried out using the Decombinator software suite. For PS versus PT1 abundance plots, all samples were subsampled to the same number of TCRs (28,000). TCRs were defined as expanded if absent before sensitization and observed at least eight times at the 2-week time point. Using fastp trimming at Q25 and MiXCR clonotype assembly, TCRdb reanalyzed the public sequencing data and kept in-frame beta chains. Rows with one shared CDR3 protein collapse into an entry with the most common genes and DNA. What appears here as the V and J calls and clone size reflects TCRdb's work, not the paper's. Recorded for this sample are approximately 400,000 distinct CDR3 sequences; around 4.8% of them occurred a single time. Together, the top ten hold 2% to 2.5% of the sample.

The time point label on this specimen signifies: patch test 1, 2 weeks after DPC sensitization. Sample treatment or condition, as interpreted from the label and publication: therapeutic diphenylcyclopropenone sensitization with weekly scalp DPC. Blood at each patch-test visit was drawn before the patch test was applied. Patients were considered eligible if aged 18 to 70, diagnosed with alopecia and deemed suitable for DPC therapy, and patients were excluded if pregnant. Unfractionated whole blood was collected in Tempus Blood RNA tubes, and total RNA was extracted from that blood. This entry belongs to a study of human T cells and chemical hapten exposure (dated by TCRdb to the early 2020s). At the level of the whole study: For sensitization, 2% DPC in acetone was applied to an approximately 2 cm by approximately 2 cm area of upper inner arm skin. Blood for TCR sequencing was provided by twenty-nine alopecia patients at one to four time points (pre-sensitization, 2, 6 and 24 weeks). Libraries were pooled for sequencing, and per-sample TCR yields varied mainly because of small differences in library volumes within the pool. Patch testing was done on the upper back using Finn chambers containing 0.01% DPC, and results were scored after 6 days according to International Contact Dermatitis Research Group standards. Blood samples were taken from patients before sensitization (week 0) and then at 2, 6 and about 24 weeks after DPC sensitization. Throughout the roughly 23-week study period, patients were also given weekly therapeutic DPC doses on the scalp. In alopecia patients, the study followed how the peripheral blood TCR repertoire changed in vivo over primary and secondary sensitization to diphenylcyclopropenone (DPC), a hapten. Most of the patients in the cohort were female, and the cohort covered alopecia areata with under or over 50% scalp involvement, alopecia totalis and alopecia universalis.

From its cysteine to its phenylalanine, the CDR3 spans 16 amino acids. The only DNA kept is the CDR3, 48 bases in frame from the first base. The germline V gene gives CDR1 as SGHDT and CDR2 as YYEEEE. The germline V and J ends show losses of 0 bases and 2 bases respectively, and no gene match explains 8 bases of the junction. What the work shows at the level of the full study, not this receptor alone: The number of PT1 expanded TCRs positively correlated with patch test score, significant at thresholds 8, 16 and 32 but not 4. After repeated subsampling, changes were observed in the strength of the expansion versus patch-test correlation and in the threshold at which the correlation became significant. The number of TCRs above 1 in 1000 frequency did not change with DPC sensitization; there was no evidence of global repertoire structure alterations. Expanded TCRs formed significantly more large CDR3 similarity clusters than pre-sensitization or healthy control sets, consistent with antigen-driven responses. All patients had alopecia, a presumed autoimmune disease, so their immune response might differ from that of healthy individuals.

The receptor comes from a woman aged 50 to 60 with alopecia areata. Some clones in this sample may be carry-over from other donors' samples. The rearrangement combines TRBV5-6 with TRBJ2-7, with TRBD1 matching 7 junction bases. The sequencing used whole blood, collected in connection with sensitization to the hapten diphenylcyclopropenone (DPC). The CDR3 is CASSLGPTGVTYEQYF. At the DNA level, the sequence is TGTGCCAGCAGCTTGGGACCCACAGGGGTTACCTACGAGCAGTACTTC.